The TCR beta chain under discussion was sequenced for a study of blood T cell repertoires in COVID-19. In the study overall: The samples span acute and convalescent COVID-19 from the United States, Italy and Spain.

The repertoire was sequenced with immunoSEQ multiplex PCR; TCRdb's copy has only in-frame clones and lacks some. The sample shows around 60,000 clones, about four fifths of them seen only once. V shed 6 bases and J shed 5 bases, with 15 bases lying between them. The germline V gene encodes CDR1 LGHDT and CDR2 YNNKEL (reference sequence). The CDR3 is made up of 14 amino acids. Sequenced: peripheral blood. This sequence originates from a woman of 80 years or more with active or convalescent COVID-19. J is TRBJ2-3 and V is TRBV3-1 (or the pseudogene TRBV3-2); possible D gene TRBD2, 7 bases. The CDR3 coding sequence is TGTGCCAGCAGACCCCGGGGGGCAGGAGATACGCAGTATTTT. This translates into CASRPRGAGDTQYF.